This record looks at one T cell receptor beta chain sequence and its context. The germline V gene encodes CDR1 SNHLY and CDR2 FYNNEI. V shed 3 bases and J shed 0 bases, with 9 bases lying between them. This CDR3 region has 15 residues. The data were obtained in a study of control samples from healthy donors and cancer patients. TCRdb keeps only in-frame clones here, not all; method: immunoSEQ multiplex PCR. The table includes 150,000 or so clones, approximately 93% detected once. The TCR sequence derives from a man between 50 and 59 years old in good health. The chain is built from TRBV2 and TRBJ2-1; D gene unclear. The sequenced material came from blood. The CDR3 bases are TGTGCCAGCAGTGATTGGCAGAGCTCCTACAATGAGCAGTTCTTC. The encoded protein is CASSDWQSSYNEQFF.